The 29 T cell receptor beta chains in this list originate from one sample, sequenced in a study of Ad26.COV2.S vaccination and SARS-CoV-2 variants. Method: immunoSEQ multiplex PCR; TCRdb's copy keeps in-frame clones and lacks some. The sample has a few hundred thousand clones; around nine tenths are singletons. Indicated treatment: about 20 received Ad26.COV2.S at low or high dose, single or two shots; 5 received placebo; per-sample allocation not given. The study sampled participants on day 63 after the first vaccine or placebo injection. Specimen: peripheral blood, collected in a trial of Ad26.COV2.S vaccine versus placebo. The source is a person between 18 and 59 years old who received the Ad26.COV2.S COVID-19 vaccine or a placebo.

This rearrangement joins TRBV7-2 to TRBJ1-3; 7 bases match TRBD1. This CDR3 is 18 amino acids long. CDR1 and CDR2 from the germline V gene are SGHTA and FQGNSA. V gave up 7 bases and J gave up 0 bases; unmatched junction bases: 15. The CDR3 reads CASKLDILGQSSGNTIYF. The CDR3 DNA is TGTGCCAGCAAACTAGATATCTTGGGACAGTCCTCTGGAAACACCATATATTTT.

Remarks on this clone: In the same sample, other DNA sequences code for this CDR3. V is TRBV5-1 and J is TRBJ1-5; D uncertain. Per the germline V gene, CDR1 is SGHRS and CDR2 is YFSETQ. V shed 0 bases and J shed 1 base, with 5 bases lying between them. CDR3 length: 14 residues. CDR3 residues: CASSLEGSNQPQHF. The CDR3, as DNA: TGCGCCAGCAGCTTGGAGGGCAGCAATCAGCCCCAGCATTTT. Variable domain in full (rest from reference TRBV5-1 and TRBJ1-5): KAGVTQTPRYLIKTRGQQVTLSCSPISGHRSVSWYQQTPGQGLQFLFEYFSETQRNKGNFPGRFSGRQFSNSRSEMNVSTLELGDSALYLCASSLEGSNQPQHFGDGTRLSIL.

The gene calls are TRBV13 and TRBJ2-1, with TRBD2 identical over 10 bases. Trimming took 0 bases from V and 7 from J; bases not matched to a gene: 15. Germline CDR1 is PRHDT and CDR2 is FYEKMQ (reference sequence). This CDR3 region has 19 residues. The CDR3 protein is CASSLGLGASGGLRNEQFF. CDR3 nucleotides: TGTGCCAGCAGCTTAGGCCTCGGGGCTAGCGGGGGTCTTAGGAATGAGCAGTTCTTC. The full variable domain, completed using reference TRBV13 and TRBJ2-1, is AAGVIQSPRHLIKEKRETATLKCYPIPRHDTVYWYQQGPGQDPQFLISFYEKMQSDKGSIPDRFSAQQFSDYHSELNMSSLELGDSALYFCASSLGLGASGGLRNEQFFGPGTRLTVL.

This clone was observed once. The chain recombines TRBV10-3 with TRBJ1-1, with 8 bases aligning to TRBD1. Germline CDR1 and CDR2: ENHRY and SYGVKD. Germline trimming cut 10 bases from V and 3 bases from J; bases unmatched to any gene: 10. This CDR3 has 14 residues. The CDR3 DNA reads as TGTGCCAGCACACAGGGGGTGGAACACACTGAAGCTTTCTTT. This gives the protein CASTQGVEHTEAFF.

The J gene is TRBJ1-2, the V gene TRBV3-1 (or the pseudogene TRBV3-2); no clear D. Trimming left V 4 bases short and J 6 bases short, with 15 bases between. Germline CDR1 is LGHDT and CDR2 is YNNKEL (reference sequence). This CDR3 comprises 14 residues. CDR3 sequence: CASSLSGLGNGYTF. The CDR3 DNA reads TGTGCCAGCAGCCTTTCCGGACTGGGGAATGGCTACACCTTC.

This chain links TRBV14 with TRBJ2-7, with D tentatively TRBD2 (6 bases). The CDR3 has 12 amino acids. The germline CDR1 and CDR2 sequences are SGHDN and FVKESK. Trimming shortened V by 4 bases and J by 4 bases, and 8 bases separated the two germline ends. Written as DNA, the CDR3 is TGTGCCAGCAGCCCCGGGACTTACGAGCAGTACTTC. This translates into CASSPGTYEQYF.

The J gene is TRBJ2-5, the V gene TRBV5-6, with D maybe TRBD2 (5 bases). CDR1 is SGHDT and CDR2 is YYEEEE in the germline V gene. The V end lost 4 bases, the J end lost 1 base, and 14 bases lay between the germline ends. The CDR3 totals 15 residues. DNA for the CDR3: TGTGCCAGCAGCCCCCTAGGAGGCCTCCAAGAGACCCAGTACTTC. Translation gives CASSPLGGLQETQYF.

The chain has TRBV29-1 and TRBJ2-7; 10 positions agree with TRBD1. V gave up 7 bases and J gave up 1 base; unmatched junction bases: 4. The CDR3 loop spans 13 amino acids. Germline V lookup: CDR1 SQVTM, CDR2 ANQGSEA. DNA for the CDR3: TGCAGCGGGACAGGGGGTCCATCCTACGAGCAGTACTTC. It encodes CSGTGGPSYEQYF.

This clone showed up just once. This chain joins TRBV5-1 and TRBJ2-7; TRBD1 or TRBD2 may be the D gene (5 bases each). V lost 3 bases and J lost 4, with 20 bases in between. The CDR3 spans 16 residues. CDR1 SGHRS and CDR2 YFSETQ come from the germline V gene. Here the CDR3 DNA reads TGCGCCAGCAGCTGGGGGACCGTACCGGATGTGTACGAGCAGTACTTC. This translates into CASSWGTVPDVYEQYF. The entire variable domain, with the rest obtained from reference TRBV5-1 and TRBJ2-7, is as follows: KAGVTQTPRYLIKTRGQQVTLSCSPISGHRSVSWYQQTPGQGLQFLFEYFSETQRNKGNFPGRFSGRQFSNSRSEMNVSTLELGDSALYLCASSWGTVPDVYEQYFGPGTRLTVT.

The J gene is TRBJ1-1, the V gene TRBV12-3 or TRBV12-4; D remains unclear. Trimming cost V 7 bases and J 6 bases, with 15 bases left between them. This CDR3 has 13 amino acids. For the CDR3, the DNA is TGTGCCAGCACCCCCCCCGGAACTGCTGAAGCTTTCTTT. Translating gives CASTPPGTAEAFF.

This clone appeared once. V and J are TRBV19 and TRBJ2-7; D is perhaps TRBD1 or TRBD2 (5 bases each). The germline gives CDR1 LNHDA, CDR2 SQIVND (reference sequence). V gave up 8 bases and J gave up 7 bases, with 21 bases separating them. This CDR3 has 14 residues. The CDR3 nucleotides are TGTGCCAGTGCCGAGGGGCTTGGGTATACAGAGCAGTACTTC. Translated, it gives CASAEGLGYTEQYF.

This chain joins TRBV5-4 and TRBJ1-1; D gene uncertain. V lost 3 bases to trimming and J lost 1 base, with 10 bases between them. The CDR3 length is 14 residues. Per germline, CDR1 SGHNT and CDR2 YYREEE (reference sequence). CDR3 loop: CASSSTSTNTEAFF. CDR3 DNA: TGTGCCAGCAGCTCGACTTCTACGAACACTGAAGCTTTCTTT.

This clone was picked up one time. The genes are TRBV29-1 and TRBJ2-1; 8 nucleotides line up with TRBD1. V trimming: 4 bases; J trimming: 8 bases; junction bases outside the gene matches: 7. The CDR3 extends over 13 amino acids. Germline-derived CDR1 and CDR2 are SQVTM and ANQGSEA. This CDR3 is CSVAPTGGYEQFF. CDR3 coding DNA: TGCAGCGTTGCTCCTACAGGGGGTTATGAGCAGTTCTTC.

The CDR3 loop reads CAWSVGGARTF. As DNA, the CDR3 is TGTGCCTGGAGTGTTGGGGGGGCGCGCACCTTC. The chain carries TRBV30 and TRBJ1-2; TRBD1 might be the D (6 bases). V gave up 0 bases and J gave up 13 bases, with 12 bases separating them. Germline values: CDR1 GTSNPN, CDR2 SVGIG (reference sequence). This CDR3 contains 11 residues.

This sequence joins TRBV9 and TRBJ1-2; 7 bases agree with TRBD1. CDR3 length equals 14 residues. With V trimmed by 3 bases and J by 1 base, 3 bases remained unmatched. CDR1 is SGDLS, CDR2 YYNGEE, per germline. The CDR3 region is CASSAQGVNYGYTF. The CDR3 DNA sequence: TGTGCCAGCAGCGCTCAGGGGGTTAACTATGGCTACACCTTC.

This clone showed up just once. This specimen includes other DNA sequences encoding the same CDR3. The rearrangement links TRBV12-3 or TRBV12-4 to TRBJ1-4, with D perhaps TRBD1 (5 bases). The CDR3 length is 12 residues. The V end was cut by 6 bases, the J end by 7 bases, with 9 bases between. CDR3 protein: CASRGLGEKLFF. CDR3 in DNA: TGTGCCAGCAGGGGACTGGGTGAAAAACTGTTTTTT.

This clone has only a few counts. The chain carries TRBV7-2 and TRBJ1-3; D may be TRBD1 (6 bases). Germline V lookup: CDR1 SGHTA, CDR2 FQGNSA. With 5 bases removed from V and 0 bases from J, the gap between germline ends came to 17 bases. The CDR3 has 17 residues. The CDR3 DNA follows: TGTGCCAGCAGCCCCCGTCCGGACAGTTTCTCTGGAAACACCATATATTTT. Its protein product is CASSPRPDSFSGNTIYF.

This sequence joins TRBV4-2 and TRBJ1-6; no firm D call. Germline-derived CDR1 and CDR2 are LGHNA and YNFKEQ. The CDR3 totals 16 residues. The V end lost 1 base, the J end lost 0 bases, and 7 bases lay between the germline ends. The CDR3: CASSQARSSYNSPLHF. The CDR3, as DNA: TGTGCCAGCAGCCAAGCTAGGAGCTCCTATAATTCACCCCTCCACTTT.

CDR3 sequence: CASRDRPNTEAFF. CDR3 nucleotide sequence: TGTGCCAGCAGGGACAGGCCCAACACTGAAGCTTTCTTT. The chain carries TRBV6-5 and TRBJ1-1; TRBD1 matches at 7 bases. The V gene's germline CDR1 is MNHEY and CDR2 SVGAGI. CDR3 length: 13 amino acids. V was clipped by 6 bases and J by 2 bases; unmatched bases: 3.

The rearrangement joins TRBV30 to TRBJ1-4, with D possibly TRBD1 on 5 matching bases. Germline values: CDR1 GTSNPN, CDR2 SVGIG (reference sequence). The CDR3 consists of 13 residues. V was pared by 4 bases and J by 3 bases, with 9 bases between. CDR3 in DNA: TGTGCCTGGAACAGGATCCCTAATGAAAAACTGTTTTTT. This gives the protein CAWNRIPNEKLFF.

This clone was picked up one time. The CDR3 DNA follows: TGTGCCAGCAGCACCTCTTTGACGGGGGGTAAGTCCTACAATGAGCAGTTCTTC. It is translated as CASSTSLTGGKSYNEQFF. V gene TRBV7-9 combines with J gene TRBJ2-1, with TRBD2 matching over 7 bases. The CDR3 consists of 18 residues. J lost 1 base, V lost 5 bases, and 14 bases had no gene match. Germline lookup yields CDR1 SEHNR and CDR2 FQNEAQ (reference sequence).

V gene TRBV14 combines with J gene TRBJ1-2, with D tentatively TRBD1 (6 bases). V lost 3 bases, J lost 2 bases, and 7 bases lay in between. CDR1 is SGHDN and CDR2 is FVKESK in the germline V gene. The CDR3 loop spans 13 amino acids. Here the CDR3 reads CASSQQGNYGYTF. The CDR3 coding sequence is TGTGCCAGCAGCCAGCAGGGGAACTATGGCTACACCTTC.

This chain uses TRBV4-1 with TRBJ1-5; 7 bases map to TRBD1. The CDR3 is made up of 17 amino acids. Germline V lookup: CDR1 MGHRA, CDR2 YSYEKL. V shed 0 bases, J shed 1 base, and the junction held 6 bases outside the gene matches. This CDR3 reads CASSQDWGRGSNQPQHF. CDR3 DNA sequence: TGCGCCAGCAGCCAAGATTGGGGCAGGGGGAGCAATCAGCCCCAGCATTTT.

This clone turned up a few times. Here the CDR3 DNA reads TGCGCCAGCAGCCAAGACCGGGGAGGTATGGGCTACGAGCAGTACTTC. It is translated as CASSQDRGGMGYEQYF. The rearrangement uses TRBV4-1 and TRBJ2-7; perhaps TRBD2 as D (6 bases). Germline CDR1 reads MGHRA; CDR2 reads YSYEKL. Trimming removed 0 bases from V and 3 bases from J, with 15 bases in between. The CDR3 contains 16 residues.

This chain links TRBV5-6 with TRBJ1-1; D is ambiguous. Trimming pared 4 bases from V and 8 bases from J, leaving 12 bases between. Germline-derived CDR1 and CDR2 are SGHDT and YYEEEE. The CDR3 consists of 12 residues. The CDR3 DNA is TGTGCCAGCAGCGGGGATGCTCGGGAAGCTTTCTTT. It encodes CASSGDAREAFF.

The CDR3 spells CASSVVEDEKLFF. CDR3 nucleotides: TGTGCCAGCAGCGTAGTGGAGGATGAAAAACTGTTTTTT. The chain has TRBV9 and TRBJ1-4; D gene unclear. Trimming pared 0 bases from V and 6 bases from J, leaving 6 bases between. The germline gives CDR1 SGDLS, CDR2 YYNGEE. This CDR3 spans 13 amino acids.

In regard to this clone: Other DNA sequences from this sample encode an identical CDR3 as well. V usage is TRBV12-3 or TRBV12-4 and J usage is TRBJ1-2; no clear D. CDR3 size: 12 residues. Trimming took off 1 base at V and 8 bases at J, with 8 bases between the two ends. The CDR3, as DNA: TGTGCCAGCAGTTTAGAAGGTCTGGGCTACACCTTC. Its protein is CASSLEGLGYTF.

The CDR3 is CAWRALGGNYGYTF. The CDR3, as DNA: TGTGCCTGGAGAGCTCTAGGGGGCAACTATGGCTACACCTTC. The rearrangement uses TRBV30 and TRBJ1-2; TRBD1 agrees at 7 bases. CDR3 length equals 14 residues. Germline trimming cut 3 bases from V and 2 bases from J; bases unmatched to any gene: 6. Germline loops: CDR1 GTSNPN, CDR2 SVGIG (reference sequence). Complete variable domain (other parts from reference TRBV30 and TRBJ1-2): SQTIHQWPATLVQPVGSPLSLECTVEGTSNPNLYWYRQAAGRGLQLLFYSVGIGQISSEVPQNLSASRPQDRQFILSSKKLLLSDSGFYLCAWRALGGNYGYTFGSGTRLTVV.

The chain uses TRBV19 and TRBJ2-2; no clear D gene. Trimming left V 2 bases short and J 8 bases short, with 3 bases between. The germline V gene encodes CDR1 LNHDA and CDR2 SQIVND (reference sequence). The CDR3 spans 11 residues. The CDR3 loop is CASSIKGELFF. The CDR3, as DNA: TGTGCCAGTAGTATAAAAGGGGAGCTGTTTTTT.